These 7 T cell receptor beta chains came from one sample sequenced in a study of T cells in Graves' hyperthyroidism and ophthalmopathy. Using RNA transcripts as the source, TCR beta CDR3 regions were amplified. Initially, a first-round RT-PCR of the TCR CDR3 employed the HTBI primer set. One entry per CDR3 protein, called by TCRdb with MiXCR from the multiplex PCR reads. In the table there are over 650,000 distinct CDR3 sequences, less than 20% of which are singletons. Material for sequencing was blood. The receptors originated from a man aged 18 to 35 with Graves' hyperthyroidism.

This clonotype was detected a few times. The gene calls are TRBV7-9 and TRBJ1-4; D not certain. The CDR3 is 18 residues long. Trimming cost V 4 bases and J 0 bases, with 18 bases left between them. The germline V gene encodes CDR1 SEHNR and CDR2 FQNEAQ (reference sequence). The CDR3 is CASSYNSWRQPTNEKLFF. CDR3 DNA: TGTGCCAGCAGCTATAATTCCTGGCGGCAGCCAACTAATGAAAAACTGTTTTTT.

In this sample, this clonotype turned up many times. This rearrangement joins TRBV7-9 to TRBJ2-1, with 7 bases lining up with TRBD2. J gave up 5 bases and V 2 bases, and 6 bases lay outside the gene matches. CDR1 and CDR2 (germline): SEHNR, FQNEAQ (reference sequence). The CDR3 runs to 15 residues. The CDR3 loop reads CASSLRRESHNEQFF. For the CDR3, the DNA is TGTGCCAGCAGCTTACGGCGGGAGTCCCACAATGAGCAGTTCTTC.

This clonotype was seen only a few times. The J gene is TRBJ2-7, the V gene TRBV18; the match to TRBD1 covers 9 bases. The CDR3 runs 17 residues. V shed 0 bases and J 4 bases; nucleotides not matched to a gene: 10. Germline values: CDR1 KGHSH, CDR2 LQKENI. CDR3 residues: CASSPPEPRDRVYEQYF. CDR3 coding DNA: TGTGCCAGCTCACCACCGGAACCCCGGGACAGGGTGTACGAGCAGTACTTC.

Here the CDR3 DNA reads TGTGCCAGTAGCGGGGGACTAGCGACCCCCAGCTCCTACAATGAGCAGTTCTTC. It yields the protein CASSGGLATPSSYNEQFF. The rearrangement uses TRBV19 and TRBJ2-1; 10 nucleotides align to TRBD2. Looked up from germline, CDR1 is LNHDA and CDR2 is SQIVND (reference sequence). The ends lost 6 bases at V and 0 bases at J; junction bases unmatched: 11. This CDR3 is built from 18 residues.

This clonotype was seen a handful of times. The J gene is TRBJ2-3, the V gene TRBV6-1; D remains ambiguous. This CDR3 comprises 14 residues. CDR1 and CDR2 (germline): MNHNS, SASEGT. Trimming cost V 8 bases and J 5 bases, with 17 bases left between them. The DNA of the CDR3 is TGTGCCAGCTCTCCCCGAACCCTCGGAGATACGCAGTATTTT. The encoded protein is CASSPRTLGDTQYF.

The chain's CDR3 is CASRQLAGGMDEQFF. CDR3 coding DNA: TGTGCCAGCCGGCAGCTAGCGGGAGGGATGGATGAGCAGTTCTTC. V is TRBV6-1 and J is TRBJ2-1; 12 nucleotides align to TRBD2. Germline CDR1 MNHNS, CDR2 SASEGT. This CDR3 region has 15 residues. Losses at the gene ends were 8 bases for V and 8 bases for J; bases not matched to a gene: 10.

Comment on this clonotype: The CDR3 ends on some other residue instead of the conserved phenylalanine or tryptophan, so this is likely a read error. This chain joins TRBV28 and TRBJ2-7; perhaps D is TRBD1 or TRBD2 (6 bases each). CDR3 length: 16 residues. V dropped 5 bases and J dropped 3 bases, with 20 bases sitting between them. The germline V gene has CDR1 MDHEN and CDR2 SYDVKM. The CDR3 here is CASSAYRFGGGYEQYL. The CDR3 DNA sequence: TGTGCCAGCAGTGCATACAGGTTTGGAGGGGGCTACGAGCAGTACCTC.